The text below deals with one T cell receptor (beta chain). The authors deemed Graves' hyperthyroidism stable absent ophthalmopathy progression within 18 months. Participants, patients aged 18 to 65, had newly diagnosed hyperthyroidism with a duration under 2 months. Patients were excluded for uncontrolled infection, other autoimmune disease, pregnancy or lactation. This sample is part of a study of T cells in Graves' hyperthyroidism and ophthalmopathy. Across the study: Peripheral blood was acquired at first diagnosis, ahead of any therapy whatsoever.

The CDR3 covers 18 residues. With 4 bases clipped from V and 4 bases from J, the junction kept 9 bases outside the gene matches. Looked up from germline, CDR1 is SGHAT and CDR2 is FQNNGV. Amplified TCR beta CDR3 regions came from RNA transcripts. TCR CDR3 underwent first-round RT-PCR with the HTBI primer set. TCRdb independently ran MiXCR on the multiplex PCR reads; one entry per CDR3 protein. The repertoire holds roughly 720,000 distinct CDR3 sequences, with 17% as singletons. This TCR came from a man aged 45-65 years with Graves' hyperthyroidism. The gene calls are TRBV11-2 and TRBJ2-1, with 14 positions matching TRBD2. Sequencing was performed on blood. This CDR3 is CASSSLRWTSGGYNEQFF. DNA of the CDR3: TGTGCCAGCAGCTCGCTGAGGTGGACTAGCGGGGGGTACAATGAGCAGTTCTTC.